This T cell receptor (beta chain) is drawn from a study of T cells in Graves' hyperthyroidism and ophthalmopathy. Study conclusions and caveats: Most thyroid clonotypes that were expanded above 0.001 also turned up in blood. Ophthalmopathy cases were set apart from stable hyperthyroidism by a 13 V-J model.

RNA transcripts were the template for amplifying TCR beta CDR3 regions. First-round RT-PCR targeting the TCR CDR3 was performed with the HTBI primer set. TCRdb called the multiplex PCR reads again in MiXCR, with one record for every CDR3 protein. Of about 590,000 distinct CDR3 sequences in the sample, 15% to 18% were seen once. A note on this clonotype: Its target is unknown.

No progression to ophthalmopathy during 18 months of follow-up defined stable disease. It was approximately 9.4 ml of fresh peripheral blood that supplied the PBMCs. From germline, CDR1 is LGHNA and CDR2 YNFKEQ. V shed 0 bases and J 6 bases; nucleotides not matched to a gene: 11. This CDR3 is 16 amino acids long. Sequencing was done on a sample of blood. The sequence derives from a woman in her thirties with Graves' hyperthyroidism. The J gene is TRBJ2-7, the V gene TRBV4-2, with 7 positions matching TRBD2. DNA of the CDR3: TGTGCCAGCAGCCAAGATTACGGAGCGGGGAGCTTCGAGCAGTACTTC. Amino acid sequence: CASSQDYGAGSFEQYF.